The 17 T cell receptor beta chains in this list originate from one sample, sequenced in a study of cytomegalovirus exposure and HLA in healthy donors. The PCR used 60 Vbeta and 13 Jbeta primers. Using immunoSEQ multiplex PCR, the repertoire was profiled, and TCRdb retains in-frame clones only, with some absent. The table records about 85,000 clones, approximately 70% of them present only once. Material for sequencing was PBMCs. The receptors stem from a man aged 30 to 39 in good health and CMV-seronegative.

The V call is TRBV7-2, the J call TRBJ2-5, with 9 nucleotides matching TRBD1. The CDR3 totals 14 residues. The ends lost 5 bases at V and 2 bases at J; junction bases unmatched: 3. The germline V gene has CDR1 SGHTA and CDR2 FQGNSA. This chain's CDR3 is CASSPDRGQETQYF. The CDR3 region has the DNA TGTGCCAGCAGCCCCGACAGGGGGCAAGAGACCCAGTACTTC.

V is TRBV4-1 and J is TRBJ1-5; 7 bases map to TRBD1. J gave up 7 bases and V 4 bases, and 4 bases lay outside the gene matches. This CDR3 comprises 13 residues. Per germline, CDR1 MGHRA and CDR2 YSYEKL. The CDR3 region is CASSRDRDQPQHF. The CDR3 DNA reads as TGCGCCAGCAGCCGCGACAGGGACCAGCCCCAGCATTTT.

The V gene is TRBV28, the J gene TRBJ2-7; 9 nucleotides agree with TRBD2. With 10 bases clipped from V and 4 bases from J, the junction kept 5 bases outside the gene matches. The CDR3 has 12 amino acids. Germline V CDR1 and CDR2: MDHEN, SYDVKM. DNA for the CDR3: TGTGCCACCCAGACTAGCGGTTACGAGCAGTACTTC. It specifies CATQTSGYEQYF.

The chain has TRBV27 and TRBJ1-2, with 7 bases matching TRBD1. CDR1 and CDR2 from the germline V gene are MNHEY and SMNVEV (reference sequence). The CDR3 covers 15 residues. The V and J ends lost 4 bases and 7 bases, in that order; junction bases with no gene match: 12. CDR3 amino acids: CASSSRDREPGGYTF. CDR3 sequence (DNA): TGTGCCAGCAGTTCGCGGGACAGAGAGCCAGGTGGCTACACCTTC.

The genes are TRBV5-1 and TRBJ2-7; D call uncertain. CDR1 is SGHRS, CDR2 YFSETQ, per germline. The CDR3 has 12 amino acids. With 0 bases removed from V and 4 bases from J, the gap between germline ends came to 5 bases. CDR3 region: CASSLDFYEQYF. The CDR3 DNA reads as TGCGCCAGCAGCTTGGACTTTTACGAGCAGTACTTC.

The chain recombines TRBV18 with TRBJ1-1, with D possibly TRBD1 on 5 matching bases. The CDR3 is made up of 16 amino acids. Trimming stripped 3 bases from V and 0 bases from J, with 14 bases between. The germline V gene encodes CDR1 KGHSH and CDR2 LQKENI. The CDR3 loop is CASSPAGGRMNTEAFF. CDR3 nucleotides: TGTGCCAGCTCACCGGCGGGGGGACGCATGAACACTGAAGCTTTCTTT.

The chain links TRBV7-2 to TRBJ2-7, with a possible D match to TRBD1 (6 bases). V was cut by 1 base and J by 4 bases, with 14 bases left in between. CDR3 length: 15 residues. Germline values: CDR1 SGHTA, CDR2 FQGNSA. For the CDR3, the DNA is TGTGCCAGCAGCTTAGGTCCAGGGGTAATGTACGAGCAGTACTTC. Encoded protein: CASSLGPGVMYEQYF.

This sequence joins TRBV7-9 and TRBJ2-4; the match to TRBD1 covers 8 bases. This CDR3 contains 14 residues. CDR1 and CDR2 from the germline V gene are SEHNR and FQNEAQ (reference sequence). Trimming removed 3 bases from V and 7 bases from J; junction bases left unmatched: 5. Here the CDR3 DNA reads TGTGCCAGCAGCTTTACAGGGGGACCGAACATTCAGTACTTC. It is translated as CASSFTGGPNIQYF. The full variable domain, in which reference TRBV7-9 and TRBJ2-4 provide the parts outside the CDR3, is DTGVSQNPRHKITKRGQNVTFRCDPISEHNRLYWYRQTLGQGPEFLTYFQNEAQLEKSRLLSDRFSAERPKGSFSTLEIQRTEQGDSAMYLCASSFTGGPNIQYFGAGTRLSVL.

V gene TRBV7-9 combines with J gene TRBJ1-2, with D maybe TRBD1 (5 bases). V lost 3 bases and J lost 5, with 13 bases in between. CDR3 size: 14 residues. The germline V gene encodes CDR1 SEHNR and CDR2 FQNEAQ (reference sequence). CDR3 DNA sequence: TGTGCCAGCAGCTTCCCGACAGAAAATTATGGCTACACCTTC. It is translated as CASSFPTENYGYTF.

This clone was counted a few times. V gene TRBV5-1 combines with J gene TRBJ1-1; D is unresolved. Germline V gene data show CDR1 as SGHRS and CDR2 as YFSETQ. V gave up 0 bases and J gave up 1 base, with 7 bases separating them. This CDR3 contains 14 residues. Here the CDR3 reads CASSLVSRNTEAFF. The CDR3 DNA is TGCGCCAGCAGCTTGGTCTCGAGGAACACTGAAGCTTTCTTT.

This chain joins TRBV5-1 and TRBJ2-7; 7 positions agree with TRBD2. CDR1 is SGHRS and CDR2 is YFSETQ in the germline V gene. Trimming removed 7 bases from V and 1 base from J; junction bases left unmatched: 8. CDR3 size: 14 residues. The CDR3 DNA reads TGCGCCAGCGGGAGGGACCCGTCATCCTACGAGCAGTACTTC. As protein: CASGRDPSSYEQYF.

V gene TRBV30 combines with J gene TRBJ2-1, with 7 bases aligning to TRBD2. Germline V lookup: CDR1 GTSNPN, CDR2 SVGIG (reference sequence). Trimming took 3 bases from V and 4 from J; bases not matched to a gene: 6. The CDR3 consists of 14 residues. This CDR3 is CAWRASGVYNEQFF. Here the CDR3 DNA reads TGTGCCTGGAGGGCAAGCGGGGTATACAATGAGCAGTTCTTC.

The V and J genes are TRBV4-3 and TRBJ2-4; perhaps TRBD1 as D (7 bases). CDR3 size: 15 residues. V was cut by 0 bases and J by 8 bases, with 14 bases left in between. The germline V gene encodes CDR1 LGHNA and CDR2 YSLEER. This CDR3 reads CASSQDQGGPDIQYF. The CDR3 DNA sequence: TGCGCCAGCAGCCAAGATCAGGGGGGCCCGGACATTCAGTACTTC.

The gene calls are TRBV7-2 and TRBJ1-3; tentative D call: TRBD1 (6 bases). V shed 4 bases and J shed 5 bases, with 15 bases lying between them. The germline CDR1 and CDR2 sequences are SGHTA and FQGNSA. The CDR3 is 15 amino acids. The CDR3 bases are TGTGCCAGCAGCTACGGGGCAGGGGACAGAAACACCATATATTTT. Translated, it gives CASSYGAGDRNTIYF.

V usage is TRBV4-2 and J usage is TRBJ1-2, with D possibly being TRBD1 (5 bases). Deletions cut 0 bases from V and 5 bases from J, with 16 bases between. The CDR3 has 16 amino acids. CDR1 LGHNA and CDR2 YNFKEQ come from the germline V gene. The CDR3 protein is CASSQDTEYRGYGYTF. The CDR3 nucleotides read TGTGCCAGCAGCCAAGATACGGAATACCGGGGGTATGGCTACACCTTC.

CDR3 sequence reads: CASSSGTGGDHGYTF. The CDR3 nucleotides read TGCGCCAGCAGCTCCGGGACAGGGGGCGATCATGGCTACACCTTC. The rearrangement uses TRBV5-1 and TRBJ1-2; 12 positions match TRBD1. With V trimmed by 3 bases and J by 6 bases, 6 bases remained unmatched. Germline V gives CDR1 SGHRS, CDR2 YFSETQ. This CDR3 is 15 amino acids long.

CDR3 sequence: CASRPTGGARTEAFF. In nucleotides, the CDR3 is TGTGCCAGCAGGCCTACTGGGGGGGCGCGGACTGAAGCTTTCTTT. This chain links TRBV9 with TRBJ1-1; D perhaps matches TRBD1 (6 bases). The germline V gene has CDR1 SGDLS and CDR2 YYNGEE. V dropped 5 bases and J dropped 5 bases, with 19 bases sitting between them. The CDR3 totals 15 residues. Full variable domain (outside the CDR3, taken from reference TRBV9 and TRBJ1-1): DSGVTQTPKHLITATGQRVTLRCSPRSGDLSVYWYQQSLDQGLQFLIQYYNGEERAKGNILERFSAQQFPDLHSELNLSSLELGDSALYFCASRPTGGARTEAFFGQGTRLTVV.